This entry is about one TCR beta chain. The table lists this clone with a few counts. The clone's antigen remains unknown. No much larger clonotype is one base removed from it; base qualities were not supplied. Other DNA variants within this sample encode the same CDR3. The method behind the library was the immunoSEQ multiplex PCR assay. The multiplex PCR relied on a mix of 60 forward primers for TCR Vbeta segments and 13 reverse primers for TCR Jbeta segments. A multiplex PCR assay on genomic DNA amplified the CDR3 region of rearranged TCR beta genes. On the Illumina HiSeq System, the amplified TCR beta libraries were sequenced as 87-base-pair reads. Concerning the study's data processing: A later analysis counted approximately 76 million unique TCR beta chains across the 550 to 800 repertoires, and approximately 11 million of these chains were shared by at least two donors. Raw reads were error-corrected and collapsed into unique sequences by a nearest-neighbor algorithm in which closely related sequences were merged to remove PCR and sequencing errors. Alignment of CDR3 sequences to IMGT reference sequences was used to assign V, D and J gene segments. For a sequence to be retained, at least a six-nucleotide match to both a V gene segment and a J gene segment was required. A rearrangement was called productive if the CDR3 had no stop codons and remained in frame with V and J, and every other rearrangement was called non-productive. Following IMGT convention, CDR3 was defined as the stretch from the second conserved V-encoded cysteine to the conserved J-encoded phenylalanine. Sequences without an unambiguous match to a single V gene segment were excluded from the earlier analysis of about 640 of the donors. An earlier analysis of several hundred of the donors called V segments functional above 56.7% productive rearrangements and segregating when the between-donor standard deviation exceeded 5%. A statistical classification framework was built to diagnose cytomegalovirus status from the catalog of TCR beta chain sequences. A later analysis assigned V and J genes by comparing TCR nucleotide sequences with IMGT/GENE-DB human TR gene sequences. In a later analysis, CDR3 sequences and most-parsimonious VDJ recombination scenarios were assigned using the TCRdist pipeline. In a later analysis, every TCR beta chain was defined by the combination of its CDR3 amino acid sequence and its V-gene family, and reads without a unique V-gene family were dropped. To address suspected cross-contamination and a sequencing artifact, a later analysis removed 592 highly shared, low-generation-probability nucleotide sequences. In a later analysis, a clonal expansion index was calculated for each public chain from normalized within-repertoire ranks of inferred template counts. A later analysis computed generation probabilities with a VDJ recombination model fitted to out-of-frame rearrangements, and checked the results against IGoR. A later analysis scored TCR-TCR, TCR-HLA and TCR-CMV co-occurrence with hypergeometric tests, applying a repertoire-size bias correction to TCR pairs. False discovery rates were estimated in a later analysis by permuting HLA or CMV assignments 20 times. A later analysis grouped co-occurring TCRs with DBSCAN, adding TCRdist sequence similarity when clustering within HLA-allele-positive subsets. Repertoires with fewer than 30,000 or more than 120,000 public chains were left out of co-occurrence clustering, as were about five repertoires with anomalous nucleotide sharing. The immuneACCESS repertoire file appears here via TCRdb, limited to in-frame rearrangements. These files lack a portion of the clones; in checked studies, under half of the deficit traces to unresolved V genes, and the cause of the others is not known. V, J and clone size are those of that table, while D and trimming were read from the DNA. Recorded for this sample are 120,000 to 150,000 clones; around 85% of them occurred a single time. Less than 3% of the sample rests with the top ten.

The data are from a study of cytomegalovirus exposure and HLA in healthy donors listed by TCRdb under 2017. Regarding the complete study: An earlier analysis of approximately 640 of the donors reported approximately 290 Gb of sequence data and 100 million to 140 million unique TCR beta sequences from approximately 180 million T cells. An early release covering roughly 600 HLA-typed donors comprised approximately 300 gigabases of sequencing data and tens of millions of unique TCR sequences. Of the 350 to 400 genotyped donors, 81% fell in the genetic ancestry cluster associated with self-reported Caucasian donors. The aim of the study was to test whether cataloging public T cell receptors could identify signatures of past pathogen exposure. The study used immunosequencing to profile the T cell repertoires of approximately 640 subjects and linked those repertoires to cytomegalovirus serostatus. A separate validation cohort of roughly 130 different subjects was used in addition to the roughly 720-subject first cohort. To predict cytomegalovirus infection status, the study brought together high-throughput TCR immunosequencing, statistical association of individual TCRs with disease status, and machine learning. In a later analysis, previously published TCR beta repertoires from 670 or so donors were re-analyzed and high-resolution HLA genotyping was added so that TCR occurrence patterns could be studied. Rather than drawing on any new phenotypic data, the later analysis identified candidate immune exposures from TCR beta sequences and the way those sequences occurred across donors. An earlier analysis of roughly 580 of the donors used high-throughput TCR beta sequencing to judge whether each TCR beta V gene segment behaved as functional or pseudogenic. Donor age, sex, ethnicity and CMV serostatus were collected together with the repertoire data. Genome-wide SNP genotypes for about 65% of the 666 donors were used in a later genetic analysis, which treated that subset as a discovery cohort. Every discovery cohort repertoire had been produced on one sequencing platform. HLA typing covered class I and class II loci at four-digit resolution. The number of donors typed differed by locus, with about 629-640 for A, B, C, DRB1 and DQB1, around 500 for DQA1, 600 to 610 for DPA1, and around 460 for DPB1. A few DR-DQ haplotypes were handled as single units for association and clustering because linkage in the cohort was strong. On average, around 230,000 unique TCR beta nucleotide sequences were sequenced per donor among about 400 genotyped donors of the cohort, with 15% to 20% of those sequences being non-productive.

Results and caveats for the whole study, not just this receptor: Because some donors lacked HLA typing at each locus, the association tests relied only on the typed subset. The sequencing pipeline was judged likely to have produced a cluster of highly shared sequence variants as a technical artifact. Compared with the approximately 720-donor mean, donors in an Asian-associated ancestry cluster had fewer N-insertions in productive TCRs, according to a later genetic analysis. This cohort had only TCR beta chains sequenced, and the lack of alpha or paired-chain data limited which features could be detected. Strong co-occurrence of HLA alleles, especially DR and DQ, made assigning TCR associations to individual alleles difficult. An association between a missense DCLRE1C variant and V-gene and J-gene trimming of TCR beta chains was found in a later genetic analysis and replicated in an independent cohort. Linkage disequilibrium might explain the correlated functional status among segregating V segments, but an unknown experimental factor could not be excluded. The only immune exposure information available for the cohort was CMV serostatus. Because counts were too low, roughly 16 rarely observed V segments, including chromosome 9 orphons, were excluded from the earlier analysis of several hundred of the donors. A later analysis reported that several top co-occurrence clusters appeared linked to parvovirus B19, influenza, CMV and Epstein-Barr virus. Compared with equally common non-associated chains, HLA-associated TCR beta chains in a later analysis were more clonally expanded and had lower generation probabilities. In a later analysis, TCR association rates were found to vary across HLA loci, with the most associated TCRs seen for DRB1 alleles and the fewest for HLA-C alleles. A total of 164 TCR beta chains were listed by the study as associated with cytomegalovirus. It was suggested by the authors that the approach could potentially be generalized to other disease states and immunological phenotypes. A further reported finding was that TCR beta sequences accurately predicted the HLA-A and HLA-B alleles for most subjects in the first cohort. A later analysis associated 16,951 TCR beta sequences with specific HLA alleles at a false discovery rate of 0.05. In both the original and validation cohorts, the classifier was reported to diagnose cytomegalovirus status with high specificity and sensitivity. Most CMV-associated TCR beta chains appeared to be HLA-restricted in a later analysis, and the HLA associations seemed to be driven largely by CMV exposure. Broadly in line with IMGT annotations, most TCR beta V segments showed up in productive rearrangements about 87% or about 30% of the time in an earlier analysis of several hundred of the donors. Some IMGT-functional V segments, including TRBV6-2 and TRBV6-3, could not be told apart with the 87-base-pair reads, so those segments were excluded. Most TCR sequences were seen in very few donors, while some public TCRs were found in many individuals. Presence/absence analyses assumed roughly uniform sequencing depth across donors, an assumption that may not hold. In vitro tests confirmed that a few of the cytomegalovirus-associated TCR beta chains recognize cytomegalovirus antigens.

CDR1 and CDR2 are drawn from the germline V gene: SGDLS, YYNGEE. Trimming accounts for 0 bases at V and 2 bases at J, while the number of junction bases matched to no gene is 2. Its CDR3 holds 16 amino acids, cysteine through phenylalanine. Just CDR3 DNA is preserved here, 48 bases in frame from base 1. The cohort consisted of fewer than 700 healthy bone marrow donors. At the time of sampling, all cohort members were nominally healthy, though unrecorded immune exposures were likely present. The donor tested CMV seronegative and was one of the 352 seronegative cohort members. A peripheral blood sample was provided by each donor, and peripheral blood mononuclear cells were used for TCR beta sequencing. Genomic DNA was extracted from the blood cell samples with the Qiagen DNeasy Blood Extraction Kit.

Sequenced sample: PBMCs. This receptor chain uses TRBV9 and TRBJ2-1; TRBD2 matches 10 bases in the middle. The TCR comes from a young woman in good health and CMV-seronegative. This receptor has the CDR3 CASSVGLAGAYNEQFF. The nucleotides are TGTGCCAGCAGCGTAGGCCTAGCGGGAGCCTACAATGAGCAGTTCTTC.